Each of the 13 T cell receptor beta chains below was sequenced from the same sample in a study of cytomegalovirus exposure and HLA in healthy donors. PCR used 60 Vbeta primers and 13 Jbeta primers. This table comes from immunoSEQ multiplex PCR, and its TCRdb copy is limited to in-frame clones, with some not included. The sample includes roughly 200,000 clones, around 81% seen only once; the top ten take under 2%. The sample consisted of PBMCs. The receptor source for this set is a man younger than 45 in good health and CMV-seronegative.

The chain combines TRBV19 with TRBJ2-7, with 11 nucleotides matching TRBD1. V lost 9 bases to trimming and J lost 5 bases; unmatched junction nucleotides: 12. CDR1 and CDR2 (germline): LNHDA, SQIVND (reference sequence). The CDR3 has 15 amino acids. The chain's CDR3 is CASQATGTGGHEQYF. CDR3 sequence (DNA): TGTGCCAGCCAGGCAACCGGGACAGGGGGACACGAGCAGTACTTC.

The chain combines TRBV6-1 with TRBJ1-5; no firm D call. Germline lookup yields CDR1 MNHNS and CDR2 SASEGT. Trimming took off 0 bases at V and 4 bases at J, with 7 bases between the two ends. The CDR3 runs 14 residues. Here the CDR3 DNA reads TGTGCCAGCAGTGAAGCCCAGGCGAATCAGCCCCAGCATTTT. It yields the protein CASSEAQANQPQHF.

The chain couples TRBV7-8 to TRBJ2-7; 11 bases line up with TRBD2. The CDR3 is 17 amino acids. CDR1 SGHVS and CDR2 FQNEAQ come from the germline V gene. The V segment lost 4 bases and the J segment 0 bases; nucleotides outside the gene matches: 8. The CDR3 DNA reads as TGTGCCAGCAGCTCCTGGCGACTAGCGGGAAGCTCCTACGAGCAGTACTTC. Protein: CASSSWRLAGSSYEQYF. Full variable domain (rest looked up from reference TRBV7-8 and TRBJ2-7): GAGVSQSPRYKVAKRGQDVALRCDPISGHVSLFWYQQALGQGPEFLTYFQNEAQLDKSGLPSDRFFAERPEGSVSTLKIQRTQQEDSAVYLCASSSWRLAGSSYEQYFGPGTRLTVT.

This clone was observed a single time. The chain employs TRBV10-3 and TRBJ2-3; 9 bases line up with TRBD2. The germline V gene encodes CDR1 ENHRY and CDR2 SYGVKD. This CDR3 has 14 residues. V trimming: 4 bases; J trimming: 3 bases; junction bases outside the gene matches: 2. As DNA, the CDR3 is TGTGCCATCAGTGGGACTAGCGTGACAGATACGCAGTATTTT. Protein: CAISGTSVTDTQYF.

In DNA, the CDR3 is TGTGCCAGCAGCTTGCCTACAGGGAGCACTGAAGCTTTCTTT. It specifies CASSLPTGSTEAFF. V gene TRBV11-2 combines with J gene TRBJ1-1; D might be TRBD1 (6 bases). Looked up from germline, CDR1 is SGHAT and CDR2 is FQNNGV. V lost 3 bases and J 4 bases, leaving 12 bases between the germline ends. The CDR3 totals 14 residues.

V usage is TRBV2 and J usage is TRBJ1-1; TRBD1 matches 7 bases. Trimming cost V 7 bases and J 8 bases; bases outside gene matches: 4. CDR3 length: 11 amino acids. Germline V gives CDR1 SNHLY, CDR2 FYNNEI. The CDR3: CASITRGEAFF. The CDR3 DNA reads TGTGCCAGCATTACCAGGGGGGAAGCTTTCTTT.

The CDR3: CASSSLGAKSTDTQYF. The CDR3 region has the DNA TGTGCCAGCAGCTCCCTGGGGGCAAAGAGCACAGATACGCAGTATTTT. The V call is TRBV11-2, the J call TRBJ2-3; TRBD1 is a possible D gene (6 bases). V dropped 4 bases and J dropped 0 bases, with 14 bases sitting between them. CDR3 length: 16 residues. Germline values: CDR1 SGHAT, CDR2 FQNNGV. Using reference TRBV11-2 and TRBJ2-3 for the parts outside the CDR3, the full variable domain is EAGVAQSPRYKIIEKRQSVAFWCNPISGHATLYWYQQILGQGPKLLIQFQNNGVVDDSQLPKDRFSAERLKGVDSTLKIQPAKLEDSAVYLCASSSLGAKSTDTQYFGPGTRLTVL.

This chain connects TRBV9 to TRBJ2-1; D is perhaps TRBD2 (6 bases). Per germline, CDR1 SGDLS and CDR2 YYNGEE. Between the trimmed V and J ends, which lost 0 bases and 2 bases, there was a span of 15 bases. There are 17 residues in the CDR3. CDR3 in amino acids: CASSVGVGTPPYNEQFF. Here the CDR3 DNA reads TGTGCCAGCAGCGTAGGAGTAGGGACTCCCCCCTACAATGAGCAGTTCTTC.

The rearrangement uses TRBV6-1 and TRBJ1-3; D unresolved. The germline gives CDR1 MNHNS, CDR2 SASEGT. This CDR3 has 14 residues. V was shortened by 7 bases and J by 4 bases, with 14 bases between the two germline ends. The CDR3: CASTPQVVGNTIYF. The CDR3 DNA follows: TGTGCCAGCACCCCGCAGGTAGTCGGAAACACCATATATTTT.

The gene calls are TRBV7-9 and TRBJ1-4; possibly TRBD1 for D (5 bases). Germline V gene sequence: CDR1 SEHNR, CDR2 FQNEAQ (reference sequence). V was clipped by 4 bases and J by 0 bases, with 12 bases between them. The CDR3 covers 16 residues. The CDR3 protein is CASSSSQDPTNEKLFF. The CDR3 coding sequence is TGTGCCAGCAGCTCTTCACAGGATCCAACTAATGAAAAACTGTTTTTT.

J is TRBJ2-2 and V is TRBV5-1; 12 bases match TRBD2. There are 17 residues in the CDR3. The V gene end was trimmed by 2 bases and the J gene end by 6 bases; junction bases not matched to a gene: 8. CDR1 and CDR2 (germline): SGHRS, YFSETQ. For the CDR3, the DNA is TGCGCCAGCAGCTTTAGTCTAGCGGGAGGGAGTGCCGGGGAGCTGTTTTTT. It encodes CASSFSLAGGSAGELFF. Combining the CDR3 with reference TRBV5-1 and TRBJ2-2 gives the whole variable domain KAGVTQTPRYLIKTRGQQVTLSCSPISGHRSVSWYQQTPGQGLQFLFEYFSETQRNKGNFPGRFSGRQFSNSRSEMNVSTLELGDSALYLCASSFSLAGGSAGELFFGEGSRLTVL.

The V gene is TRBV9, the J gene TRBJ2-3; D may be TRBD2 (6 bases). Germline CDR1 is SGDLS and CDR2 is YYNGEE. The CDR3 length is 16 residues. Trimming removed 3 bases at V and 0 bases at J, with 14 bases between. The CDR3 loop is CASSDRGGFSTDTQYF. The CDR3 nucleotides are TGTGCCAGCAGCGACCGAGGAGGGTTTAGCACAGATACGCAGTATTTT.

The chain recombines TRBV7-2 with TRBJ1-4; D might be TRBD1 (5 bases). The CDR3 sequence is 15 residues long. V lost 2 bases to trimming and J lost 6 bases, with 13 bases between them. In germline, CDR1 is SGHTA, CDR2 FQGNSA. The CDR3 coding sequence is TGTGCCAGCAGCTTAAGGGGTGGACCTTATGAAAAACTGTTTTTT. Protein product: CASSLRGGPYEKLFF.